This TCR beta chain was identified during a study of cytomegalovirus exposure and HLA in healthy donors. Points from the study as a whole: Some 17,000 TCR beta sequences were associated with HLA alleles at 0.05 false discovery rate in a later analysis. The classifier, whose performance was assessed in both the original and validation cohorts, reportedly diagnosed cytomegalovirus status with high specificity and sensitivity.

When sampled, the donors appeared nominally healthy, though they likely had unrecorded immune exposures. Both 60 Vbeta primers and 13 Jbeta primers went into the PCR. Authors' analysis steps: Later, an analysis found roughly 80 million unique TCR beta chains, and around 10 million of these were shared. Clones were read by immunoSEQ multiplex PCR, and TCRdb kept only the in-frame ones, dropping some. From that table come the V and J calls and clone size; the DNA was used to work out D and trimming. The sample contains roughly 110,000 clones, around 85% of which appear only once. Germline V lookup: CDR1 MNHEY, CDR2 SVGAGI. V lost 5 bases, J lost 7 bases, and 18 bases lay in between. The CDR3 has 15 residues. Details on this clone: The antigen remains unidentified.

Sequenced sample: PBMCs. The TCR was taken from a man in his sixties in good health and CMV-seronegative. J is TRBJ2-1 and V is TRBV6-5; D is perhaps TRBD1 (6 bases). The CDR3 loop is CASSQTGTPGNEQFF. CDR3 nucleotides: TGTGCCAGCAGTCAAACCGGGACACCGGGTAATGAGCAGTTCTTC.